Listed below are T cell receptor beta chains from one sample, sequenced in a study of blood T cell repertoires in COVID-19. Profiling relied on immunoSEQ multiplex PCR, and the TCRdb table lists in-frame clones only, not all of them. This table has around 29,000 clones, approximately 91% appearing once. The material sequenced was peripheral blood. Receptors were obtained from a man aged 70-80 years with active COVID-19. CDR3s include the opening cysteine and the closing phenylalanine or tryptophan. A D gene is named only where the DNA matches it firmly. Rows give clone size only sometimes, using once, few, many, or a class for an expanded clone.

.	TRBD1	TRBJ1-2	TRBV4-3	17	CASSHMIGQGGSYGYTF	TGCGCCAGCAGCCACATGATTGGACAGGGTGGGAGCTATGGCTACACCTTC
.	.	TRBJ2-5	TRBV18	14	CASSPPRLQETQYF	TGTGCCAGCTCACCACCGCGACTCCAAGAGACCCAGTACTTC
.	.	TRBJ2-7	TRBV14	13	CASSQRVRYEQYF	TGTGCCAGCAGCCAACGGGTCCGCTACGAGCAGTACTTC
.	.	TRBJ2-7	TRBV5-4	12	CASSLIGYEQYF	TGTGCCAGCAGTTTAATCGGCTACGAGCAGTACTTC
.	TRBD1	TRBJ1-2	TRBV5-8	15	CASSFPGTANYGYTF	TGTGCCAGCAGCTTCCCAGGGACAGCTAACTATGGCTACACCTTC
.	TRBD2	TRBJ2-1	TRBV29-1	17	CSVETSGRGISYNEQFF	TGCAGCGTTGAGACTAGCGGGAGGGGAATCTCCTACAATGAGCAGTTCTTC
.	.	TRBJ2-1	TRBV2	15	CANSLTGTNHNEQFF	TGTGCCAACAGCTTAACAGGGACAAACCACAATGAGCAGTTCTTC
.	TRBD2	TRBJ2-1	TRBV27	15	CASSSLGKRESEQFF	TGTGCCAGCAGCTCCCTGGGGAAGCGGGAGTCTGAGCAGTTCTTC
.	TRBD1	TRBJ1-5	TRBV6-5	15	CASRPGTGENQPQHF	TGTGCCAGCAGACCCGGGACAGGGGAGAATCAGCCCCAGCATTTT
.	.	TRBJ1-2	TRBV27	19	CASSLSGGQASSANYGYTF	TGTGCCAGCAGTTTATCCGGAGGGCAGGCCTCCTCAGCTAACTATGGCTACACCTTC
.	TRBD1	TRBJ2-5	TRBV4-3	14	CASSQDAGGETQYF	TGCGCCAGCAGCCAAGATGCAGGGGGAGAGACCCAGTACTTC
few	.	TRBJ1-1	TRBV6-5	11	CASNSGPEAFF	TGTGCCAGCAACTCAGGCCCTGAAGCTTTCTTT
.	.	TRBJ1-1	TRBV5-6	13	CASSLAGWTEAFF	TGTGCCAGCAGCTTGGCCGGGTGGACTGAAGCTTTCTTT
once	.	TRBJ2-3	TRBV6-5	15	CASSYGQGIADTQYF	TGTGCCAGCAGTTACGGGCAGGGAATTGCGGATACGCAGTATTTT
.	.	TRBJ2-5	TRBV14	12	CASSPGGKTQYF	TGTGCCAGCAGCCCCGGGGGAAAGACCCAGTACTTC
.	.	TRBJ2-7	TRBV2	15	CASSEGGGVAYEQYF	TGTGCCAGCAGTGAAGGTGGAGGGGTTGCCTACGAGCAGTACTTC
.	TRBD1	TRBJ2-7	TRBV7-9	15	CASSFRKGASYEQYF	TGTGCCAGCAGCTTCCGTAAGGGGGCCTCCTACGAGCAGTACTTC
.	.	TRBJ1-2	TRBV4-2	12	CASSPDSYGYTF	TGTGCCAGCAGCCCGGACAGCTATGGCTACACCTTC
.	TRBD1	TRBJ1-1	TRBV29-1	12	CSVGQGQTEAFF	TGCAGCGTTGGACAGGGGCAAACTGAAGCTTTCTTT
.	TRBD2	TRBJ2-1	TRBV2	15	CASSGTSGRANEQFF	TGTGCCAGCAGTGGGACTAGCGGGAGGGCCAATGAGCAGTTCTTC
.	.	TRBJ1-5	TRBV6-2/TRBV6-3	14	CASSYARDGQPQHF	TGTGCCAGCAGTTACGCTCGGGATGGGCAGCCCCAGCATTTT
.	TRBD1	TRBJ1-4	TRBV9	13	CASKGAGNEKLFF	TGTGCCAGCAAGGGGGCAGGGAATGAAAAACTGTTTTTT
.	.	TRBJ2-2	TRBV6-5	14	CASSTRQHTGELFF	TGTGCCAGCAGTACCAGACAGCACACCGGGGAGCTGTTTTTT
.	.	TRBJ2-2	TRBV7-2	12	CASSPDTGELFF	TGTGCCAGCAGCCCAGACACCGGGGAGCTGTTTTTT
.	.	TRBJ1-3	TRBV7-2	15	CASSLTDSGGNTIYF	TGTGCCAGCAGCTTAACGGACTCGGGTGGAAACACCATATATTTT
.	.	TRBJ2-6	TRBV4-3	19	CASSQGLVVGLSGANVLTF	TGCGCCAGCAGCCAAGGACTAGTGGTCGGGCTCTCTGGGGCCAACGTCCTGACTTTC
.	.	TRBJ2-2	TRBV4-1	17	CASSQAVGRLNTGELFF	TGCGCCAGCAGCCAGGCGGTAGGTCGGCTGAACACCGGGGAGCTGTTTTTT
.	TRBD1	TRBJ1-6	TRBV3-1/TRBV3-2	15	CASSQLAGGNSPLHF	TGTGCCAGCAGCCAATTAGCAGGGGGGAATTCACCCCTCCACTTT
.	.	TRBJ1-1	TRBV11-2	13	CASSRGRGAEAFF	TGTGCCAGCAGCAGAGGCAGGGGTGCTGAAGCTTTCTTT
.	.	TRBJ1-5	TRBV27	14	CASSLNGRLQPQHF	TGTGCCAGCAGTTTAAACGGCAGGCTTCAGCCCCAGCATTTT
.	.	TRBJ2-1	TRBV18	14	CASSPPSGGNEQFF	TGTGCCAGCTCACCACCTAGCGGTGGTAATGAGCAGTTCTTC
.	.	TRBJ2-7	TRBV21-1	15	CASLTRSRDTYEQYF	TGTGCCAGCCTCACCAGGAGCAGGGACACCTACGAGCAGTACTTC
.	TRBD1	TRBJ1-2	TRBV24-1	15	CATSDWQGGNYGYTF	TGTGCCACCAGTGATTGGCAGGGGGGAAACTATGGCTACACCTTC
.	TRBD1	TRBJ2-2	TRBV6-6	15	CASSYRRQGAGELFF	TGTGCCAGCAGTTACCGAAGACAGGGCGCAGGGGAGCTGTTTTTT
medium-sized	TRBD1	TRBJ2-7	TRBV28	12	CASSSPRGPLYF	TGTGCCAGCAGTTCCCCTAGGGGGCCTCTGTACTTC
.	TRBD1	TRBJ2-7	TRBV9	14	CASSLGTGVDEQYF	TGTGCCAGCAGCCTTGGGACAGGGGTCGACGAGCAGTACTTC
.	.	TRBJ2-2	TRBV27	14	CASSRLQGTGELFF	TGTGCCAGCAGTCGACTACAGGGTACCGGGGAGCTGTTTTTT
.	.	TRBJ1-2	TRBV6-2/TRBV6-3	12	CASSYSSRGYTF	TGTGCCAGCAGTTACTCGAGCCGTGGCTACACCTTC
.	.	TRBJ2-3	TRBV2	15	CASRKQASSTDTQYF	TGTGCCAGCAGAAAACAGGCTTCTAGCACAGATACGCAGTATTTT
.	TRBD1	TRBJ2-5	TRBV30	14	CAWRSTGSYVTQYF	TGTGCCTGGAGATCGACAGGGAGTTACGTGACCCAGTACTTC
.	.	TRBJ1-3	TRBV2	15	CASRETGGPGNTIYF	TGTGCCAGCAGGGAGACAGGTGGCCCTGGAAACACCATATATTTT
.	.	TRBJ1-2	TRBV15	12	CATSRDSGGYTF	TGTGCCACCAGCAGAGACAGCGGTGGCTACACCTTC
.	.	TRBJ2-7	TRBV28	13	CASRIPSTYEQYF	TGTGCCAGCAGAATCCCTTCTACCTACGAGCAGTACTTC
.	TRBD2	TRBJ2-1	TRBV5-4	15	CASSPGTSGMDEQFF	TGTGCCAGCAGCCCAGGGACTAGCGGGATGGATGAGCAGTTCTTC
.	.	TRBJ2-7	TRBV2	15	CASSEVWPPSYEQYF	TGTGCCAGCAGTGAAGTTTGGCCCCCATCCTACGAGCAGTACTTC
.	.	TRBJ2-7	TRBV5-6	14	CASSLTGPNYEQYF	TGTGCCAGCAGCTTGACAGGGCCGAACTACGAGCAGTACTTC
.	.	TRBJ2-3	TRBV27	13	CASSYRRTDTQYF	TGTGCCAGCAGTTACAGACGCACAGATACGCAGTATTTT
few	.	TRBJ1-1	TRBV6-1	14	CASSEIELNTEAFF	TGTGCCAGCAGTGAAATTGAGCTGAACACTGAAGCTTTCTTT